What follows are 32 T cell receptor beta chains derived from one specimen sequenced in a study of cytomegalovirus exposure and HLA in healthy donors. With 60 Vbeta and 13 Jbeta primers, the PCR was carried out. Sequenced by immunoSEQ multiplex PCR; TCRdb stores in-frame clones only, minus some. Here the sample spans about 160,000 clones, 80% to 90% being singletons. Sequenced: PBMCs. Receptor source: a male donor in good health and CMV-seronegative.

The chain employs TRBV4-2 and TRBJ2-5; the D gene is possibly TRBD2 (5 bases). Germline CDR1 LGHNA, CDR2 YNFKEQ. CDR3 length equals 14 residues. Trimming stripped 0 bases from V and 3 bases from J, with 8 bases between. CDR3 DNA: TGTGCCAGCAGCCAAGATCAAGCGGAAGAGACCCAGTACTTC. Its protein is CASSQDQAEETQYF.

CDR3 nucleotide sequence: TGTGCCAGCAGCTGGGACAGACAGAACACTGAAGCTTTCTTT. Translation: CASSWDRQNTEAFF. The genes are TRBV5-4 and TRBJ1-1, with 7 nucleotides matching TRBD1. The J segment lost 1 base and the V segment lost 3 bases, leaving 3 bases of the junction unmatched. The CDR3 loop spans 14 amino acids. Per germline, CDR1 SGHNT and CDR2 YYREEE (reference sequence).

This clone was counted between two and nine times. The V gene is TRBV4-3, the J gene TRBJ2-1, with 9 positions matching TRBD1. The CDR3 totals 16 residues. Germline V gene sequence: CDR1 LGHNA, CDR2 YSLEER. V lost 6 bases to trimming and J lost 4 bases; unmatched junction nucleotides: 10. CDR3 DNA: TGCGCCAGCAGGCAGCGTACCGGGACAGGGTACAATGAGCAGTTCTTC. Translation: CASRQRTGTGYNEQFF.

This chain joins TRBV5-6 and TRBJ2-1, with TRBD2 identical over 10 bases. The ends lost 4 bases at V and 1 base at J; junction bases unmatched: 5. Per the germline V gene, CDR1 is SGHDT and CDR2 is YYEEEE. This CDR3 comprises 16 residues. The CDR3 region has the DNA TGTGCCAGCAGCCATCGAGCGGGAGGGTCCTACAATGAGCAGTTCTTC. Encoded protein: CASSHRAGGSYNEQFF. The whole variable domain, remainder taken from reference TRBV5-6 and TRBJ2-1, is DAGVTQSPTHLIKTRGQQVTLRCSPKSGHDTVSWYQQALGQGPQFIFQYYEEEERQRGNFPDRFSGHQFPNYSSELNVNALLLGDSALYLCASSHRAGGSYNEQFFGPGTRLTVL.

J is TRBJ1-2 and V is TRBV29-1, with 9 bases that match TRBD1. CDR3 size: 15 residues. Germline V gene sequence: CDR1 SQVTM, CDR2 ANQGSEA. V trimming: 8 bases; J trimming: 3 bases; junction bases outside the gene matches: 13. DNA for the CDR3: TGCAGCACTGAGATACAGGGGGCGATCGACTATGGCTACACCTTC. Protein: CSTEIQGAIDYGYTF.

This chain joins TRBV7-6 and TRBJ2-5, with D possibly matching TRBD2 (6 bases). Between the trimmed V and J ends, which lost 5 bases and 3 bases, there was a span of 16 bases. Germline V CDR1 and CDR2: SGHVS, FNYEAQ. The CDR3 totals 15 residues. CDR3 residues: CASSGGSTGEETQYF. In DNA form, the CDR3 reads TGTGCCAGCAGCGGAGGGTCGACGGGAGAAGAGACCCAGTACTTC.

The rearrangement uses TRBV5-4 and TRBJ2-6, with D possibly being TRBD1 (6 bases). The CDR3 is 15 residues long. The germline V gene has CDR1 SGHNT and CDR2 YYREEE (reference sequence). Deletions cut 4 bases from V and 4 bases from J, with 12 bases between. This chain's CDR3 is CASSTNRAGANVLTF. CDR3 sequence (DNA): TGTGCCAGCAGCACTAACAGGGCCGGGGCCAACGTCCTGACTTTC.

The V call is TRBV5-4, the J call TRBJ2-5, with 9 nucleotides matching TRBD2. The DNA end is more similar to TRBJ2-7, so the J call may be wrong. CDR1 and CDR2 from the germline V gene are SGHNT and YYREEE (reference sequence). CDR3 size: 13 residues. Here the CDR3 DNA reads TGTGCCAGCAGCGATAGCGGGAGAGACGAGCAGTACTTC. Translation gives CASSDSGRDEQYF.

This chain connects TRBV10-3 to TRBJ1-1; 7 nucleotides match TRBD1. With V trimmed by 2 bases and J by 7 bases, 10 bases remained unmatched. In germline, CDR1 is ENHRY, CDR2 SYGVKD. This CDR3 has 15 amino acids. In DNA form, the CDR3 reads TGTGCCATCAGTGAGCCGAATGGGACAGCCCTTGAAGCTTTCTTT. Amino acids: CAISEPNGTALEAFF.

V usage is TRBV19 and J usage is TRBJ1-5; D possibly corresponds to TRBD1 (5 bases). Germline CDR1 and CDR2: LNHDA and SQIVND (reference sequence). V was clipped by 7 bases and J by 1 base, with 11 bases between them. This CDR3 spans 14 amino acids. The DNA of the CDR3 is TGTGCCAGTACCAGGGCGAGGAGCAATCAGCCCCAGCATTTT. Amino acids: CASTRARSNQPQHF.

This clone was counted only a few times. V usage is TRBV7-2 and J usage is TRBJ2-1; D is unresolved. CDR1 is SGHTA, CDR2 FQGNSA, per germline. The V end lost 3 bases, the J end lost 10 bases, and 13 bases lay between the germline ends. This CDR3 region has 13 residues. The CDR3 loop is CASSFTVVGEQFF. CDR3 DNA: TGTGCCAGCAGCTTTACAGTAGTTGGAGAGCAGTTCTTC.

V and J are TRBV27 and TRBJ2-1; 8 bases map to TRBD2. The V and J ends lost 6 bases and 5 bases, in that order; junction bases with no gene match: 12. CDR1 and CDR2 (germline): MNHEY, SMNVEV (reference sequence). The CDR3 is 16 residues long. The CDR3 reads CASSSDLAGGDNEQFF. The CDR3 DNA sequence: TGTGCCAGCAGCTCGGACCTGGCGGGGGGAGACAATGAGCAGTTCTTC.

As concerns this clone: The same CDR3 can be traced to other DNA sequences in this sample. This chain links TRBV5-1 with TRBJ1-2; 8 bases fit TRBD1. The V and J ends lost 0 bases and 4 bases, in that order; junction bases with no gene match: 2. The CDR3 has 14 residues. The germline gives CDR1 SGHRS, CDR2 YFSETQ. The CDR3, as DNA: TGCGCCAGCAGCTTGGAAGGACAGGGCTATGGCTACACCTTC. It encodes CASSLEGQGYGYTF.

This chain uses TRBV27 with TRBJ2-7; 8 nucleotides line up with TRBD1. The CDR3 is 14 amino acids. Germline lookup yields CDR1 MNHEY and CDR2 SMNVEV (reference sequence). J lost 5 bases, V lost 3 bases, and 6 bases had no gene match. The CDR3: CASSFRDRIHEQYF. The CDR3 bases are TGTGCCAGCAGTTTCCGGGACAGGATCCACGAGCAGTACTTC.

The CDR3, as DNA: TGTGCCAGCAGTGAAATGAGAGGAAACACCATATATTTT. Translating it yields CASSEMRGNTIYF. This rearrangement joins TRBV6-1 to TRBJ1-3; D gene unclear. Germline V CDR1 and CDR2: MNHNS, SASEGT. This CDR3 is 13 amino acids long. V was clipped by 2 bases and J by 4 bases, with 6 bases between them.

The rearrangement uses TRBV5-1 and TRBJ2-7; 7 nucleotides match TRBD1. Losses at the gene ends were 2 bases for V and 5 bases for J; bases not matched to a gene: 7. CDR3 length: 14 residues. Germline CDR1 SGHRS, CDR2 YFSETQ. CDR3 sequence: CASSLQGFYHEQYF. The CDR3 DNA reads TGCGCCAGCAGCTTACAGGGGTTCTATCACGAGCAGTACTTC.

The chain joins TRBV5-1 to TRBJ2-3, with 16 bases lining up with TRBD2. The CDR3 has 18 amino acids. Losses at the gene ends were 1 base for V and 1 base for J; bases not matched to a gene: 3. CDR1 and CDR2 from the germline V gene are SGHRS and YFSETQ. CDR3 sequence: CASSLTGLAGGGTDTQYF. In nucleotides, the CDR3 is TGCGCCAGCAGCTTGACGGGACTAGCGGGGGGGGGCACAGATACGCAGTATTTT.

This clone was seen a few times. J is TRBJ1-6 and V is TRBV5-1; 8 bases line up with TRBD1. CDR1 SGHRS and CDR2 YFSETQ come from the germline V gene. The V gene end was trimmed by 4 bases and the J gene end by 8 bases; junction bases not matched to a gene: 11. The CDR3 is made up of 16 amino acids. The CDR3 loop reads CASSQTTGVVDSPLHF. DNA for the CDR3: TGCGCCAGCAGCCAGACGACAGGGGTCGTTGATTCACCCCTCCACTTT. Full variable domain (missing parts from reference TRBV5-1 and TRBJ1-6): KAGVTQTPRYLIKTRGQQVTLSCSPISGHRSVSWYQQTPGQGLQFLFEYFSETQRNKGNFPGRFSGRQFSNSRSEMNVSTLELGDSALYLCASSQTTGVVDSPLHFGNGTRLTVT.

In nucleotides, the CDR3 is TGTGCCAGCTCACCCCGGACTAGCGGGACAAGCTCCTACGAGCAGTACTTC. This sequence encodes CASSPRTSGTSSYEQYF. The chain links TRBV18 to TRBJ2-7; 12 bases match TRBD2. Germline loops: CDR1 KGHSH, CDR2 LQKENI. CDR3 size: 17 residues. V trimming: 3 bases; J trimming: 0 bases; junction bases outside the gene matches: 6.

The CDR3 nucleotides are TGTGCCAGCAGCGTCAGCCAACTCACAGGGTACTACGAGCAGTACTTC. This sequence encodes CASSVSQLTGYYEQYF. V gene TRBV9 combines with J gene TRBJ2-7, with D maybe TRBD1 (6 bases). The CDR3 has 16 amino acids. The germline V gene has CDR1 SGDLS and CDR2 YYNGEE. The V and J ends lost 2 bases and 3 bases respectively, with 18 bases between them.

The rearrangement links TRBV28 to TRBJ2-7; 8 bases agree with TRBD1. V dropped 5 bases and J dropped 4; count of bases not matched to a gene: 13. Looked up from germline, CDR1 is MDHEN and CDR2 is SYDVKM. This CDR3 contains 16 residues. The CDR3 loop reads CASSPTRPGGAYEQYF. CDR3 nucleotides: TGTGCCAGCAGTCCTACCCGGCCAGGGGGCGCGTACGAGCAGTACTTC.

The chain combines TRBV9 with TRBJ2-3; D unresolved. The CDR3 totals 14 residues. Trimming cost V 0 bases and J 2 bases, with 7 bases left between them. CDR1 is SGDLS and CDR2 is YYNGEE in the germline V gene. The DNA for the CDR3 is TGTGCCAGCAGCGTAGCAGCGTACACAGATACGCAGTATTTT. Its translation is CASSVAAYTDTQYF.

This chain uses TRBV4-1 with TRBJ2-1; TRBD2 aligns across 12 bases. CDR1 is MGHRA and CDR2 is YSYEKL in the germline V gene. Germline trimming cut 0 bases from V and 4 bases from J; bases unmatched to any gene: 4. This CDR3 is built from 17 residues. CDR3 nucleotide sequence: TGCGCCAGCAGCCAAGAAACCGGGACTAGCGGGTACAATGAGCAGTTCTTC. Amino acids: CASSQETGTSGYNEQFF.

The genes are TRBV28 and TRBJ1-5; 7 nucleotides agree with TRBD1. Germline V gene lookup returns CDR1 MDHEN and CDR2 SYDVKM. The junction had 4 bases not matched to a gene; V was cut back by 0 bases and J by 2 bases. The CDR3 has 16 residues. Here the CDR3 DNA reads TGTGCCAGCAGTTTATGGACAGGGAATGGCAATCAGCCCCAGCATTTT. Encoded protein: CASSLWTGNGNQPQHF.

The V call is TRBV18, the J call TRBJ2-5; no firm D call. The CDR3 loop spans 13 amino acids. Trimming removed 4 bases from V and 0 bases from J, with 6 bases in between. CDR1 KGHSH and CDR2 LQKENI come from the germline V gene. This chain's CDR3 is CASSRDYQETQYF. The CDR3 DNA sequence: TGTGCCAGCTCACGAGACTACCAAGAGACCCAGTACTTC.

The chain carries TRBV14 and TRBJ2-3; TRBD2 agrees at 11 bases. Germline V CDR1 and CDR2: SGHDN, FVKESK. This CDR3 region has 18 residues. V was pared by 4 bases and J by 6 bases, with 15 bases of the junction left unmatched. In DNA, the CDR3 is TGTGCCAGCAGCCGCCGACTAGCGGGGCCCGCTCGGATCGATACGCAGTATTTT. This codes for CASSRRLAGPARIDTQYF.

This clone came up a few times. The V call is TRBV28, the J call TRBJ1-1; a weak D match, TRBD1 (6 bases). V gave up 2 bases and J gave up 5 bases, with 12 bases separating them. CDR1 MDHEN and CDR2 SYDVKM come from the germline V gene. The CDR3 is 14 residues long. CDR3 sequence reads: CASSLGGGVTEAFF. The CDR3 DNA is TGTGCCAGCAGTTTAGGGGGGGGCGTTACTGAAGCTTTCTTT. Variable domain in full (rest from reference TRBV28 and TRBJ1-1): DVKVTQSSRYLVKRTGEKVFLECVQDMDHENMFWYRQDPGLGLRLIYFSYDVKMKEKGDIPEGYSVSREKKERFSLILESASTNQTSMYLCASSLGGGVTEAFFGQGTRLTVV.

The CDR3 region is CASSLGWAEKAGEQFF. The CDR3 DNA reads TGTGCCAGCAGCTTAGGTTGGGCGGAGAAGGCAGGGGAGCAGTTCTTC. This chain uses TRBV11-1 with TRBJ2-1; D perhaps matches TRBD1 (5 bases). CDR1 is SGHAT and CDR2 is FQDESV in the germline V gene (reference sequence). Trimming took 1 base from V and 10 from J, leaving 20 bases between them. The CDR3 sequence is 16 residues long.

The rearrangement uses TRBV7-2 and TRBJ2-7; TRBD2 matches 8 bases. From germline, CDR1 is SGHTA and CDR2 FQGNSA. The CDR3 totals 14 residues. V was pared by 5 bases and J by 3 bases, with 6 bases of the junction left unmatched. The CDR3 loop reads CASSTEGTSYEQYF. The CDR3 DNA sequence: TGTGCCAGCAGCACAGAGGGGACTAGCTACGAGCAGTACTTC.

The rearrangement joins TRBV7-9 to TRBJ1-2, with TRBD1 identical over 9 bases. Germline V gene data show CDR1 as SEHNR and CDR2 as FQNEAQ (reference sequence). J gave up 9 bases and V 1 base, and 6 bases lay outside the gene matches. There are 14 residues in the CDR3. The CDR3 sequence is CASSLGTGGSRYTF. In DNA, the CDR3 is TGTGCCAGCAGCTTAGGTACAGGGGGCTCACGCTACACCTTC.

This rearrangement joins TRBV9 to TRBJ2-2; 11 positions agree with TRBD2. V lost 0 bases to trimming and J lost 3 bases; unmatched junction nucleotides: 16. This CDR3 is 21 amino acids long. In germline, CDR1 is SGDLS, CDR2 YYNGEE. The CDR3 DNA sequence: TGTGCCAGCAGCGTAGGAATATTAGCGGGGGGGCCGGGCGCTCACACCGGGGAGCTGTTTTTT. This translates into CASSVGILAGGPGAHTGELFF.

The chain has TRBV19 and TRBJ2-1, with TRBD2 identical over 8 bases. Germline V gene lookup returns CDR1 LNHDA and CDR2 SQIVND (reference sequence). V shed 3 bases and J 4 bases; nucleotides not matched to a gene: 8. This CDR3 contains 16 residues. The DNA for the CDR3 is TGTGCCAGTAGTATTTCAGGGCTAGCGGGTTACAATGAGCAGTTCTTC. It specifies CASSISGLAGYNEQFF.